The 9 T cell receptor beta chains below were found in one sample sequenced in a study of OX40 agonist ivuxolimab in advanced cancers. Method: immunoSEQ multiplex PCR; TCRdb's copy keeps in-frame clones and lacks some. The table lists some 10,000 clones, 66% of them singletons. Sequences were derived from CD4+ or CD8+ T cells sorted from blood, sampled in a trial of the OX40 agonist ivuxolimab. Receptors originate from an adult with an advanced solid tumor such as melanoma, head and neck, liver or kidney cancer.

CDR3 bases: TGTGCCAGCAGTGCGACTAGCGGTTACGAGCAGTACTTC. Amino acids: CASSATSGYEQYF. The chain couples TRBV7-9 to TRBJ2-5, with 9 positions matching TRBD2. The end of the DNA aligns better with TRBJ2-7, so the J call may be wrong. The germline V gene encodes CDR1 SEHNR and CDR2 FQNEAQ (reference sequence). The CDR3 contains 13 residues.

This chain links TRBV7-9 with TRBJ1-2, with D maybe TRBD1 (5 bases). The germline V gene has CDR1 SEHNR and CDR2 FQNEAQ (reference sequence). This CDR3 has 15 amino acids. The V end lost 1 base, the J end lost 8 bases, and 17 bases lay between the germline ends. This CDR3 reads CASSLGSGRAGGYTF. In DNA form, the CDR3 reads TGTGCCAGCAGCTTAGGTTCCGGCAGGGCGGGGGGCTACACCTTC.

The gene calls are TRBV6-5 and TRBJ1-5, with D tentatively TRBD1 (5 bases). The CDR3 sequence is 13 residues long. V dropped 6 bases and J dropped 7 bases, with 13 bases sitting between them. From germline, CDR1 is MNHEY and CDR2 SVGAGI. The chain's CDR3 is CASSTWGSQPQHF. CDR3 coding DNA: TGTGCCAGCAGCACGTGGGGGAGCCAGCCCCAGCATTTT.

This clone has a handful of counts. The J gene is TRBJ1-1, the V gene TRBV6-1; D is uncertain. The CDR3 runs 13 residues. V was cut by 6 bases and J by 5 bases, with 13 bases left in between. Germline-derived CDR1 and CDR2 are MNHNS and SASEGT. CDR3 residues: CASRGAIGTEAFF. CDR3 coding DNA: TGTGCCAGCAGGGGAGCGATTGGGACTGAAGCTTTCTTT.

V usage is TRBV30 and J usage is TRBJ2-5; 7 nucleotides line up with TRBD2. This CDR3 spans 16 amino acids. Germline V lookup: CDR1 GTSNPN, CDR2 SVGIG (reference sequence). The V gene end was trimmed by 1 base and the J gene end by 1 base; junction bases not matched to a gene: 9. The CDR3 DNA reads as TGTGCCTGGAGTGGTTTTTTTCGGGAGGCCCAAGAGACCCAGTACTTC. The encoded protein is CAWSGFFREAQETQYF.

The rearrangement joins TRBV11-2 to TRBJ2-3; D is uncertain. Germline CDR1 is SGHAT and CDR2 is FQNNGV. The germline V and J ends were trimmed by 3 bases and 4 bases, with 5 bases remaining between them. The CDR3 is 12 residues long. The CDR3 nucleotides are TGTGCCAGCAGCTTGGGCGCAGATACGCAGTATTTT. Protein sequence: CASSLGADTQYF.

The J gene is TRBJ1-5, the V gene TRBV4-2; TRBD1 agrees at 7 bases. Germline V lookup: CDR1 LGHNA, CDR2 YNFKEQ. With V trimmed by 2 bases and J by 5 bases, 6 bases remained unmatched. The CDR3 covers 15 residues. The CDR3 loop is CASSQSPRGDQPQHF. CDR3 sequence (DNA): TGTGCCAGCAGCCAAAGCCCCAGGGGGGATCAGCCCCAGCATTTT.

This rearrangement joins TRBV28 to TRBJ1-5; D is perhaps TRBD1 (6 bases). The CDR3 runs 15 residues. CDR1 MDHEN and CDR2 SYDVKM come from the germline V gene. V was clipped by 6 bases and J by 11 bases, with 23 bases between them. CDR3 sequence: CASSPGAPSRGAQHF. The CDR3 nucleotides are TGTGCCAGCAGCCCGGGGGCTCCTTCGCGGGGGGCCCAGCATTTT. Looking up the rest from reference TRBV28 and TRBJ1-5 gives the full variable domain: DVKVTQSSRYLVKRTGEKVFLECVQDMDHENMFWYRQDPGLGLRLIYFSYDVKMKEKGDIPEGYSVSREKKERFSLILESASTNQTSMYLCASSPGAPSRGAQHFGDGTRLSIL.

This clone was seen more than once but under ten times. V usage is TRBV7-9 and J usage is TRBJ1-6; tentative D call: TRBD1 (6 bases). Germline loops: CDR1 SEHNR, CDR2 FQNEAQ (reference sequence). The CDR3 totals 14 residues. V lost 2 bases, J lost 9 bases, and 11 bases lay in between. CDR3 DNA: TGTGCCAGCAGCTTAATAGGGGGTAGTTCACCCCTCCACTTT. It specifies CASSLIGGSSPLHF.